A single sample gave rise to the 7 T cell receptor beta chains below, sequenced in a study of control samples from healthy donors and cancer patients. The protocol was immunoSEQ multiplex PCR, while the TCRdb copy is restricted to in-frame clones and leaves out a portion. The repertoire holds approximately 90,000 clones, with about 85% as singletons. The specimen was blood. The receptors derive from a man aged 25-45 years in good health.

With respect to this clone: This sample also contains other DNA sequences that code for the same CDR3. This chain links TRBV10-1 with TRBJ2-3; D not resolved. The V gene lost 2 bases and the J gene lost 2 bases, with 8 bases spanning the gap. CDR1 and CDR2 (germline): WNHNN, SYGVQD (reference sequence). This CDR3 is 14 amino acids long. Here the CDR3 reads CASSEVDSTDTQYF. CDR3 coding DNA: TGCGCCAGCAGTGAGGTGGATTCCACAGATACGCAGTATTTT.

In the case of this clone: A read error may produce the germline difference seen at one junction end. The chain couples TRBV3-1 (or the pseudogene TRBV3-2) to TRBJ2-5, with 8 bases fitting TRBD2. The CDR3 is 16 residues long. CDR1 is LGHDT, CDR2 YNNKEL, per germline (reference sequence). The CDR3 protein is CASSQDSKRGREAQYF. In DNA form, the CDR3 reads TGTGCCAGCAGCCAAGATTCTAAGCGGGGGCGAGAGGCCCAGTACTTC.

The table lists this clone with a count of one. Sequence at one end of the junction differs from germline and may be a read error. CDR3 amino acids: CSARGTSPTLF. CDR3 bases: TGCAGTGCTAGAGGGACTTCACCAACTCTCTTC. The V and J genes are TRBV20-1 and TRBJ1-2; D gene unclear. CDR1 and CDR2 from the germline V gene are DFQATT and SNEGSKA (reference sequence). The CDR3 loop spans 11 amino acids.

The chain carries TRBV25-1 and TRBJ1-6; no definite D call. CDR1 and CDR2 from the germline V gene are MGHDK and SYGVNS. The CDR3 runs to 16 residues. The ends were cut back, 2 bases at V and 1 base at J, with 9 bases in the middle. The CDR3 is CASSEARASYNSPLHF. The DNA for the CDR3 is TGTGCCAGCAGTGAAGCCCGAGCGTCCTATAATTCACCCCTCCACTTT.

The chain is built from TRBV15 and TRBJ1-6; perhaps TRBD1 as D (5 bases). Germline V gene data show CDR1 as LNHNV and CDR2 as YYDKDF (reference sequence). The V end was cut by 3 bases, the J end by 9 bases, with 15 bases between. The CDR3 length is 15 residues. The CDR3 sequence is CATSSLPRVGSPLHF. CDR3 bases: TGTGCCACCAGCAGCTTACCCAGGGTGGGTTCACCCCTCCACTTT.

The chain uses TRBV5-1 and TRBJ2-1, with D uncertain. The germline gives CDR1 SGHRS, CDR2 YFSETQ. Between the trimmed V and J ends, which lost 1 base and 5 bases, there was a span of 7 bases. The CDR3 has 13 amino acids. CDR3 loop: CASSLTLDNEQFF. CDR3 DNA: TGCGCCAGCAGCTTGACTCTGGACAATGAGCAGTTCTTC. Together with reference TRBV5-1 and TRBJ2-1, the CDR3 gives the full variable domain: KAGVTQTPRYLIKTRGQQVTLSCSPISGHRSVSWYQQTPGQGLQFLFEYFSETQRNKGNFPGRFSGRQFSNSRSEMNVSTLELGDSALYLCASSLTLDNEQFFGPGTRLTVL.

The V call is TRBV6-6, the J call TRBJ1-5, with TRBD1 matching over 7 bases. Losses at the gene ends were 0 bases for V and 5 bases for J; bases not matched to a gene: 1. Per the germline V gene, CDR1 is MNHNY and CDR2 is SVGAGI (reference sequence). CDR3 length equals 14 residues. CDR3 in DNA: TGTGCCAGCAGTTACTCAGGGACAGATCAGCCCCAGCATTTT. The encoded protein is CASSYSGTDQPQHF.